The 2 T cell receptor beta chains below come from one sample, sequenced in a study of T cells in Graves' hyperthyroidism and ophthalmopathy. Researchers took RNA transcripts and amplified the TCR beta CDR3 regions from them. RT-PCR in the first round (using the HTBI primer set) targeted the TCR CDR3. TCRdb re-derived calls from the multiplex PCR reads in MiXCR, one entry per CDR3 protein. The sample lists around 300,000 distinct CDR3 sequences; about 25% were seen once. Sequencing was carried out using blood. Receptors originate from a man aged 40-49 years with Graves' hyperthyroidism that later progressed to Graves' ophthalmopathy.

This clonotype was recorded many times. The gene calls are TRBV20-1 and TRBJ2-5; 10 bases map to TRBD2. Germline CDR1 is DFQATT and CDR2 is SNEGSKA (reference sequence). This CDR3 has 17 residues. J gave up 5 bases and V 6 bases, and 18 bases lay outside the gene matches. The CDR3 here is CSAKSSGRARFTETQYF. The CDR3 DNA is TGCAGTGCAAAATCGAGCGGGAGGGCCAGGTTTACCGAGACCCAGTACTTC.

The rearrangement uses TRBV6-1 and TRBJ1-1; D call uncertain. V dropped 7 bases and J dropped 3 bases, with 9 bases sitting between them. CDR1 MNHNS and CDR2 SASEGT come from the germline V gene. This CDR3 has 12 amino acids. As DNA, the CDR3 is TGTGCCAGCAACCTACTGGACACTGAAGCTTTCTTT. Translation: CASNLLDTEAFF.